The sequence of this T cell receptor (beta chain) was determined in a study of cytomegalovirus exposure and HLA in healthy donors. Study-wide findings and caveats: The listing of 150 to 200 TCR beta chains classed them as cytomegalovirus-associated. Presence/absence analyses rested on an assumption that sequencing depth was roughly uniform across donors. A later analysis showed TCR association rates differing by HLA locus, peaking at DRB1 and lowest at HLA-C. Being productive about 87% or about 30% of the time was typical of most TCR beta V segments in an earlier analysis.

Both 60 Vbeta primers and 13 Jbeta primers went into the PCR. Generated by immunoSEQ multiplex PCR, the TCRdb table keeps only in-frame clones and is missing some. The sample records some 98,000 clones, about 80% being singletons. For this clone: Its antigen is unknown.

CDR1 is SGHAT, CDR2 FQNNGV, per germline. This CDR3 region has 14 residues. Trimming cost V 3 bases and J 0 bases, with 7 bases left between them. The sample comprised PBMCs. The clonotype originates from a man aged 35 to 55 in good health and CMV-seronegative. The chain joins TRBV11-2 to TRBJ2-3; no reliable D call. This CDR3 reads CASSFQISTDTQYF. The DNA for the CDR3 is TGTGCCAGCAGCTTCCAGATTAGCACAGATACGCAGTATTTT.